This T cell receptor beta chain emerged from a study of T-cell reconstitution after alpha-beta-depleted transplantation in children. Preparation of the TCRbeta library was carried out with unique molecular identifiers. TCRdb re-called the PCR reads through MiXCR, storing one row per CDR3 protein. Counted here are about 980,000 distinct CDR3 sequences, less than 30% occurring once; the ten biggest clones make up under 30%. The receptor was derived from a boy under two years old who had a stem cell transplant for SCID, so the T cells may come from the graft donor. The specimen comprised PBMCs, mostly from graft donor cells, sampled 360 days after TCRalphabeta/CD19-depleted stem cell transplant.

CDR3 amino acids: CASSLSSGGMGTQYF. CDR3 coding DNA: TGTGCCAGCAGCTTATCCAGCGGGGGAATGGGGACCCAGTACTTC. The V gene is TRBV7-9, the J gene TRBJ2-5; 8 nucleotides match TRBD2. CDR1 SEHNR and CDR2 FQNEAQ come from the germline V gene (reference sequence). The CDR3 has 15 residues. The trim removed 2 bases at V and 7 bases at J, leaving 9 bases unmatched.